The TCR beta chain under discussion was sequenced for a study of blood T cell repertoires in COVID-19. Study summary: Samples came from the United States, Italy and Spain, spanning acute and convalescent COVID-19.

V shed 6 bases, J shed 0 bases, and the junction held 5 bases outside the gene matches. The CDR3 extends over 16 amino acids. Germline V gene data show CDR1 as MGHDK and CDR2 as SYGVNS. Patients in Seattle were enrolled during active infection, then followed longitudinally. Original processing notes: Nucleated cell number was recorded as an estimate derived from reference gene primer amplification. The table came from immunoSEQ multiplex PCR; TCRdb's copy has only in-frame clones and leaves some out. The D gene and trimming were derived from the DNA, and the V and J assignments and clone size from that table. In the table there are 150,000 or so clones, around 92% of which are singletons.

The sequence derives from a man younger than 40 with COVID-19, enrolled during active disease. The chain links TRBV25-1 to TRBJ2-1; 10 positions agree with TRBD2. The sample comprised peripheral blood. CDR3 bases: TGTGCCAGCAGAGGAGCGGGAGGGAGCTCCTACAATGAGCAGTTCTTC. Encoded protein: CASRGAGGSSYNEQFF.